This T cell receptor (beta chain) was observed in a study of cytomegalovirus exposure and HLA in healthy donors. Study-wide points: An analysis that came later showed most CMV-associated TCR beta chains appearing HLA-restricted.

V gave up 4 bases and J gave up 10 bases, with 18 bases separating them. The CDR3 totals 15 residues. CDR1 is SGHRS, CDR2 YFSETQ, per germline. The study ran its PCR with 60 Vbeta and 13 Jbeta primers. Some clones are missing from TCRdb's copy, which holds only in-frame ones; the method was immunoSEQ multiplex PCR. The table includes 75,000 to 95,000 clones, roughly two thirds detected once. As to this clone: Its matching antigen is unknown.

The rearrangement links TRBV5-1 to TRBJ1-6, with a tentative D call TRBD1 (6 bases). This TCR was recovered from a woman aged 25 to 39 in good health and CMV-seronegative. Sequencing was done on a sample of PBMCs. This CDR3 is CASSPGHGPTSPLHF. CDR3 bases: TGCGCCAGCAGCCCGGGACACGGACCAACGTCACCCCTCCACTTT.